This T cell receptor beta chain emerged from a study of cytomegalovirus exposure and HLA in healthy donors. Overall study: There were over 350 genotyped donors. Of these, about 80% fell in the genetic ancestry cluster associated with self-reported Caucasian donors.

The study, taken as a whole, reports: Analyzed later, most CMV-associated TCR beta chains appeared HLA-restricted.

Vbeta (60) and Jbeta (13) primers were used in the PCR. Some clones are missing from TCRdb's copy, which holds only in-frame ones; the method was immunoSEQ multiplex PCR. The sample includes 120,000 or so clones, around 72% of them seen just once. This clone was counted a single time. Its cognate antigen is unknown. This clonotype was obtained from a young man in good health and CMV-seronegative. The sequenced sample consisted of PBMCs.

Written as DNA, the CDR3 is TGTGCCAGTAGTATAACGTCAAGTGGCCAGCCCCAGCATTTT. Translated: CASSITSSGQPQHF. V usage is TRBV19 and J usage is TRBJ1-5; no reliable D call. Germline-derived CDR1 and CDR2 are LNHDA and SQIVND (reference sequence). Trimming removed 2 bases from V and 7 bases from J, with 12 bases in between. This CDR3 contains 14 residues.